This T cell receptor beta chain was recorded in a study of human T cells and chemical hapten exposure. TCRdb reprocessed the RACE reads via MiXCR and lists one record per CDR3 protein. The table lists around 330,000 distinct CDR3 sequences, 5.5% of them singletons. Study-level results: Expanded TCRs made up significantly more big CDR3 similarity clusters than controls did. A positive correlation with patch test score was shown by PT1 expanded TCR counts. With alopecia, donors may have immune responses unlike healthy people's.

The sample holds a few counts of this clonotype. The target antigen is unknown. Indicated time point: pre-sensitization, week 0. The treatment was: therapeutic diphenylcyclopropenone sensitization with weekly scalp DPC. The V gene lost 2 bases and the J gene lost 3 bases, with 8 bases spanning the gap. CDR3 size: 13 residues. CDR1 and CDR2 (germline): MNHNY, SVGAGI (reference sequence). The rearrangement uses TRBV6-6 and TRBJ2-7; unclear D gene. This clonotype was obtained from a woman under 30 with alopecia areata. Some clones in this sample may be carry-over from other donors' samples. Sequenced material: whole blood, taken in connection with sensitization to the hapten diphenylcyclopropenone (DPC). The CDR3 sequence: CASSYPPGYEQYF. DNA for the CDR3: TGTGCCAGCAGTTACCCGCCAGGCTACGAGCAGTACTTC.